What follows are 23 T cell receptor beta chains derived from one specimen sequenced in a study of spatial heterogeneity in lung cancer. TCRdb ran MiXCR on the 5' RACE reads and lists one entry per CDR3 protein. The table lists tens of thousands of distinct CDR3 sequences, roughly 12% of them singletons. Time point meaning: sample taken at primary tumor resection. Tumor, nontumor lung or frozen PBMC supplied whole RNA, sequenced without sorting. The sequencing used PBMCs, collected at surgery. The origin of the receptors is a male donor with early-stage non-small cell lung cancer.

This clonotype occurred many times. The V call is TRBV4-1, the J call TRBJ2-7; D could derive from TRBD1 or TRBD2 (7 bases each). CDR3 length: 16 amino acids. V lost 0 bases and J lost 2, with 14 bases in between. In germline, CDR1 is MGHRA, CDR2 YSYEKL. The CDR3 DNA is TGCGCCAGCAGCCAAGATTGGGAGGGGGCGACCTACGAGCAGTACTTC. Amino acids: CASSQDWEGATYEQYF.

The V and J genes are TRBV5-4 and TRBJ2-3; 11 bases are a match to TRBD1. The CDR3 runs 17 residues. Germline V gives CDR1 SGHNT, CDR2 YYREEE (reference sequence). Germline trimming cut 4 bases from V and 3 bases from J; bases unmatched to any gene: 10. The CDR3 bases are TGTGCCAGCAGCCTGACTATCGGACAGGGGGCAACAGATACGCAGTATTTT. Translation: CASSLTIGQGATDTQYF.

This clonotype was counted between two and nine times. The rearrangement uses TRBV5-5 and TRBJ2-5; 9 nucleotides line up with TRBD1. This CDR3 comprises 16 residues. The germline V gene encodes CDR1 SGHKS and CDR2 YYEKEE (reference sequence). Unmatched junction bases numbered 4, after V lost 0 bases and J lost 1 base. CDR3 loop: CASSLVNRGPQETQYF. In DNA form, the CDR3 reads TGTGCCAGCAGCTTGGTAAACAGGGGGCCCCAAGAGACCCAGTACTTC. The full variable domain, rest sourced from reference TRBV5-5 and TRBJ2-5, is DAGVTQSPTHLIKTRGQQVTLRCSPISGHKSVSWYQQVLGQGPQFIFQYYEKEERGRGNFPDRFSARQFPNYSSELNVNALLLGDSALYLCASSLVNRGPQETQYFGPGTRLLVL.

As concerns this clonotype: It is likely a read error, because the conserved phenylalanine at the end of the CDR3 is missing. This chain uses TRBV9 with TRBJ2-3; 8 bases fit TRBD2. Germline V CDR1 and CDR2: SGDLS, YYNGEE. The CDR3 covers 17 residues. Losses at the gene ends were 3 bases for V and 4 bases for J; bases not matched to a gene: 13. The CDR3 spells CASSEKPPGLVPDTQYL. CDR3 coding DNA: TGTGCCAGCAGCGAAAAACCACCGGGACTAGTCCCAGATACGCAGTATCTT.

V is TRBV29-1 and J is TRBJ2-1; 7 bases are shared with TRBD2. J lost 7 bases, V lost 3 bases, and 9 bases had no gene match. This CDR3 spans 14 amino acids. Germline CDR1 reads SQVTM; CDR2 reads ANQGSEA. The CDR3 loop is CSVDEGGPHNEQFF. CDR3 coding DNA: TGCAGCGTTGATGAGGGAGGGCCACATAATGAGCAGTTCTTC.

The chain is built from TRBV2 and TRBJ1-4; TRBD1 might be the D (5 bases). The germline V gene has CDR1 SNHLY and CDR2 FYNNEI. With 6 bases removed from V and 8 bases from J, the gap between germline ends came to 10 bases. The CDR3 runs to 12 residues. The CDR3 loop is CASSRVFEKLFF. The CDR3 DNA sequence: TGTGCCAGCAGCAGGGTTTTCGAAAAACTGTTTTTT.

The chain uses TRBV2 and TRBJ2-3; no definite D call. V lost 0 bases and J lost 0, with 7 bases in between. The CDR3 loop spans 15 amino acids. Germline CDR1 reads SNHLY; CDR2 reads FYNNEI. The CDR3 sequence is CASSEASISTDTQYF. In nucleotides, the CDR3 is TGTGCCAGCAGTGAAGCTAGCATTAGCACAGATACGCAGTATTTT. Variable domain in full (rest from reference TRBV2 and TRBJ2-3): EPEVTQTPSHQVTQMGQEVILRCVPISNHLYFYWYRQILGQKVEFLVSFYNNEISEKSEIFDDQFSVERPDGSNFTLKIRSTKLEDSAMYFCASSEASISTDTQYFGPGTRLTVL.

This clonotype showed up many times. V is TRBV25-1 and J is TRBJ2-1; weak D call: TRBD1 (5 bases). Germline values: CDR1 MGHDK, CDR2 SYGVNS. The CDR3 extends over 13 amino acids. V lost 2 bases, J lost 8 bases, and 10 bases lay in between. This CDR3 reads CASSEGAGHEQFF. CDR3 coding DNA: TGTGCCAGCAGTGAAGGGGCCGGCCATGAGCAGTTCTTC.

The rearrangement uses TRBV6-2 or TRBV6-3 and TRBJ2-7, with 14 bases lining up with TRBD2. The V gene end was trimmed by 6 bases and the J gene end by 6 bases; junction bases not matched to a gene: 7. The CDR3 has 15 residues. Germline loops: CDR1 MNHEY, CDR2 SVGEGT. The DNA for the CDR3 is TGTGCCAGCAGGGGGACTAGCGGGAGTGCCGGCGAGCAGTACTTC. This encodes CASRGTSGSAGEQYF.

The table lists this clonotype with many counts. This chain joins TRBV29-1 and TRBJ2-7, with 8 bases fitting TRBD1. V gave up 7 bases and J gave up 5 bases; unmatched junction bases: 7. The germline V gene encodes CDR1 SQVTM and CDR2 ANQGSEA. The CDR3 sequence is 12 residues long. In DNA, the CDR3 is TGCAGCGCCACGACAGGGGCCCACGAGCAGTACTTC. Amino acids: CSATTGAHEQYF.

This clonotype was detected a few times. The V gene is TRBV12-3 or TRBV12-4, the J gene TRBJ1-5; 8 bases map to TRBD1. V trimming: 7 bases; J trimming: 5 bases; junction bases outside the gene matches: 4. This CDR3 contains 13 residues. This CDR3 is CASTYRGDQPQHF. The CDR3 DNA is TGTGCCAGCACGTACAGGGGGGATCAGCCCCAGCATTTT.

The chain joins TRBV18 to TRBJ2-5, with 9 bases aligning to TRBD2. The germline V gene has CDR1 KGHSH and CDR2 LQKENI. The ends lost 1 base at V and 3 bases at J; junction bases unmatched: 0. The CDR3 is 14 amino acids. The CDR3: CASSPRTSEETQYF. In nucleotides, the CDR3 is TGTGCCAGCTCACCACGGACTAGCGAAGAGACCCAGTACTTC.

This clonotype appeared many times. The chain recombines TRBV7-3 with TRBJ2-2, with D maybe TRBD1 (5 bases). V was cut by 3 bases and J by 7 bases, with 12 bases left in between. This CDR3 contains 14 residues. Germline values: CDR1 SGHTA, CDR2 FQGTGA. This CDR3 reads CASSFHQGIGELFF. The DNA of the CDR3 is TGTGCCAGCAGCTTCCACCAGGGAATCGGGGAGCTGTTTTTT.

This chain uses TRBV19 with TRBJ2-5; D unresolved. This CDR3 is built from 12 residues. The germline gives CDR1 LNHDA, CDR2 SQIVND (reference sequence). Trimming stripped 5 bases from V and 3 bases from J, with 7 bases between. The CDR3 DNA sequence: TGTGCCAGTAGTCTGGTCGAAGAGACCCAGTACTTC. This gives the protein CASSLVEETQYF.

The sample holds a few counts of this clonotype. V usage is TRBV30 and J usage is TRBJ2-2; D is unclear. Trimming shortened V by 3 bases and J by 6 bases, and 5 bases separated the two germline ends. Per the germline V gene, CDR1 is GTSNPN and CDR2 is SVGIG (reference sequence). This CDR3 comprises 11 residues. The CDR3 nucleotides read TGTGCCTGGAGGGTGCCCGGGGAGCTGTTTTTT. Translated, it gives CAWRVPGELFF. Variable domain in full (rest from reference TRBV30 and TRBJ2-2): SQTIHQWPATLVQPVGSPLSLECTVEGTSNPNLYWYRQAAGRGLQLLFYSVGIGQISSEVPQNLSASRPQDRQFILSSKKLLLSDSGFYLCAWRVPGELFFGEGSRLTVL.

The CDR3 nucleotides are TGTGCCAGCAGTTTACCCCTAGGGACAGGGGATCCCTACGAGCAGTACTTC. Protein: CASSLPLGTGDPYEQYF. The V gene is TRBV28, the J gene TRBJ2-7; 10 nucleotides line up with TRBD1. Germline CDR1 MDHEN, CDR2 SYDVKM. The CDR3 runs 17 residues. The V segment lost 2 bases and the J segment 2 bases; nucleotides outside the gene matches: 9.

This clonotype came up a few times. V usage is TRBV28 and J usage is TRBJ1-5; D is unclear. From germline, CDR1 is MDHEN and CDR2 SYDVKM. Deletions cut 3 bases from V and 3 bases from J, with 12 bases between. This CDR3 has 15 amino acids. The CDR3 reads CASSFGHAHNQPQHF. The DNA of the CDR3 is TGTGCCAGCAGTTTTGGTCATGCCCACAATCAGCCCCAGCATTTT.

The chain joins TRBV12-3 or TRBV12-4 to TRBJ2-7; 9 bases align to TRBD2. J was trimmed by 5 bases and V by 1 base; bases with no gene match: 6. There are 15 residues in the CDR3. The CDR3, as DNA: TGTGCCAGCAGTTTAGGTCTTAGCGGGAGTGACGAGCAGTACTTC. Amino acid sequence: CASSLGLSGSDEQYF.

This clonotype has a handful of counts. The rearrangement links TRBV7-2 to TRBJ1-5; no reliable D call. Looked up from germline, CDR1 is SGHTA and CDR2 is FQGNSA. CDR3 length: 12 amino acids. V lost 6 bases and J 6 bases, leaving 9 bases between the germline ends. The CDR3 loop is CASRAGSQPQHF. The CDR3 bases are TGTGCCAGCAGAGCCGGGAGTCAGCCCCAGCATTTT.

The chain uses TRBV7-9 and TRBJ2-2; a weak D match, TRBD1 (5 bases). There are 13 residues in the CDR3. Trimming shortened V by 2 bases and J by 4 bases, and 5 bases separated the two germline ends. Per the germline V gene, CDR1 is SEHNR and CDR2 is FQNEAQ (reference sequence). CDR3: CASSLQGTGELFF. CDR3 bases: TGTGCCAGCAGCTTACAGGGCACCGGGGAGCTGTTTTTT.

This clonotype turned up a few times. The chain employs TRBV7-2 and TRBJ1-6; 9 nucleotides align to TRBD1. Losses at the gene ends were 5 bases for V and 7 bases for J; bases not matched to a gene: 12. CDR1 is SGHTA, CDR2 FQGNSA, per germline. The CDR3 runs 17 residues. CDR3 loop: CASSHTGTGSRNSPLHF. The CDR3 nucleotides are TGTGCCAGCAGCCATACCGGGACAGGGAGTAGAAATTCACCCCTCCACTTT.

This clonotype has only a few counts. The chain couples TRBV7-9 to TRBJ2-1; the match to TRBD2 covers 11 bases. The CDR3 runs to 14 residues. Germline V CDR1 and CDR2: SEHNR, FQNEAQ (reference sequence). The V and J ends lost 4 bases and 5 bases, in that order; junction bases with no gene match: 1. CDR3 nucleotides: TGTGCCAGCAGCTCGACTAGCGGGGACAATGAGCAGTTCTTC. Translation gives CASSSTSGDNEQFF.

The chain carries TRBV7-3 and TRBJ2-2; TRBD2 agrees at 9 bases. With V trimmed by 5 bases and J by 1 base, 5 bases remained unmatched. CDR1 is SGHTA and CDR2 is FQGTGA in the germline V gene. The CDR3 totals 16 residues. The CDR3 spells CASSQKLAGNTGELFF. The CDR3 region has the DNA TGTGCCAGCAGCCAAAAACTAGCGGGGAACACCGGGGAGCTGTTTTTT. Complete variable domain (other parts from reference TRBV7-3 and TRBJ2-2): GAGVSQTPSNKVTEKGKYVELRCDPISGHTALYWYRQSLGQGPEFLIYFQGTGAADDSGLPNDRFFAVRPEGSVSTLKIQRTERGDSAVYLCASSQKLAGNTGELFFGEGSRLTVL.